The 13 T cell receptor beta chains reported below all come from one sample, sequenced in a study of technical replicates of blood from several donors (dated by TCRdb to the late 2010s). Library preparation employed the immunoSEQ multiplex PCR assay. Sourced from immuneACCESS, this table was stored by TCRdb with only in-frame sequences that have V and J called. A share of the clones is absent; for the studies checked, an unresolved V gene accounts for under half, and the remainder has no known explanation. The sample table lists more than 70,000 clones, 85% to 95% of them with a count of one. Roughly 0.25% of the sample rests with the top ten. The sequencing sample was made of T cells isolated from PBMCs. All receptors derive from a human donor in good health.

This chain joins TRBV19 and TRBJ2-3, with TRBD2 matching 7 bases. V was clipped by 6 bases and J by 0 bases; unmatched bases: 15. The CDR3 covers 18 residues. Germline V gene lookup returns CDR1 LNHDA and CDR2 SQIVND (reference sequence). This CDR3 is CASRPTGRGSSSTDTQYF. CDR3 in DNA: TGTGCCAGTAGACCCACGGGGCGGGGGAGCTCTAGCACAGATACGCAGTATTTT. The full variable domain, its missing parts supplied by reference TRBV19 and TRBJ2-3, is DGGITQSPKYLFRKEGQNVTLSCEQNLNHDAMYWYRQDPGQGLRLIYYSQIVNDFQKGDIAEGYSVSREKKESFPLTVTSAQKNPTAFYLCASRPTGRGSSSTDTQYFGPGTRLTVL.

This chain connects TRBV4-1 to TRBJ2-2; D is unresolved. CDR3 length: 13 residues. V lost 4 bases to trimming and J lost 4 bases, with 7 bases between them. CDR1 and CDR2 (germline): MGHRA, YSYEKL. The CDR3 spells CASSLSSTGELFF. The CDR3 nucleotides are TGCGCCAGCAGCCTCTCTAGCACCGGGGAGCTGTTTTTT.

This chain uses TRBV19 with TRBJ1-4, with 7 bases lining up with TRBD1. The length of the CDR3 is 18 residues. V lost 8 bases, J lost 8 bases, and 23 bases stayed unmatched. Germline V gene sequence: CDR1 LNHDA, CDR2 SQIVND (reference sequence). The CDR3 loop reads CASSTFAMTGPVGEKLFF. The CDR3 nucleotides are TGTGCCAGTTCGACGTTTGCAATGACAGGGCCGGTAGGGGAAAAACTGTTTTTT.

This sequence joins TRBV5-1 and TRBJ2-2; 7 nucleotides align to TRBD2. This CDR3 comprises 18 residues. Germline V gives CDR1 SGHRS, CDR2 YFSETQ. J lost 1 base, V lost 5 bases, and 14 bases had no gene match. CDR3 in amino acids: CASSTPLGGSLNTGELFF. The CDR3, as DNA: TGCGCCAGCAGTACCCCCCTGGGCGGGAGTCTGAACACCGGGGAGCTGTTTTTT.

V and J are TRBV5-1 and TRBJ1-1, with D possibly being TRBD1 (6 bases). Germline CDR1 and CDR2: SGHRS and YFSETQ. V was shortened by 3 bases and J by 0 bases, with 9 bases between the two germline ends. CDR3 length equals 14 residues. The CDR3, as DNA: TGCGCCAGCAGCTCAGGGACATTGAACACTGAAGCTTTCTTT. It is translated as CASSSGTLNTEAFF. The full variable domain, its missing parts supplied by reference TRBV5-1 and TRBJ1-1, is KAGVTQTPRYLIKTRGQQVTLSCSPISGHRSVSWYQQTPGQGLQFLFEYFSETQRNKGNFPGRFSGRQFSNSRSEMNVSTLELGDSALYLCASSSGTLNTEAFFGQGTRLTVV.

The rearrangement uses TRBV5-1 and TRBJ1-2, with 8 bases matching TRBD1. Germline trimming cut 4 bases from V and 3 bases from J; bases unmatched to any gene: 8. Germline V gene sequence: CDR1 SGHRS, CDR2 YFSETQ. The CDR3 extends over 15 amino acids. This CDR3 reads CASSVGQGGDYGYTF. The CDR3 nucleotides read TGCGCCAGCAGCGTAGGACAGGGAGGGGACTATGGCTACACCTTC.

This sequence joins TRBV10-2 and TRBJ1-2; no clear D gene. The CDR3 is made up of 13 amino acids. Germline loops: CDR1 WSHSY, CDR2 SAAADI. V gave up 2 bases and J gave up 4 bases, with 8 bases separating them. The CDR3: CASSEGLIYGYTF. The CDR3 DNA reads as TGCGCCAGCAGTGAGGGACTGATCTATGGCTACACCTTC.

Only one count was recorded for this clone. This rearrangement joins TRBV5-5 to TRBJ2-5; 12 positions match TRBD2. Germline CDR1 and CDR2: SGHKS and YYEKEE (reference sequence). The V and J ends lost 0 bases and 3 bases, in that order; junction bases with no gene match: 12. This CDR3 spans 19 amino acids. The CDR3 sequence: CASSLEGARGLAGKETQYF. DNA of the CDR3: TGTGCCAGCAGCTTGGAGGGGGCAAGGGGACTAGCGGGTAAAGAGACCCAGTACTTC.

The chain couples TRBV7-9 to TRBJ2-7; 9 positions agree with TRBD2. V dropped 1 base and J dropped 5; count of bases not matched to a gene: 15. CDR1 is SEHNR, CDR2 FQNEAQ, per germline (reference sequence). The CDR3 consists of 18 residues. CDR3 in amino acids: CASSLVSSAGGPSHEQYF. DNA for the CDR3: TGTGCCAGCAGCTTAGTCTCCTCGGCGGGAGGGCCAAGCCACGAGCAGTACTTC.

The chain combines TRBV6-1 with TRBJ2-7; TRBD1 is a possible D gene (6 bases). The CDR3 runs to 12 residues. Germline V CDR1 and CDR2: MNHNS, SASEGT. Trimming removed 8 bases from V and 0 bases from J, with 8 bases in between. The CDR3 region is CASQGSSYEQYF. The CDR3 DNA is TGTGCCAGCCAGGGGTCCTCCTACGAGCAGTACTTC.

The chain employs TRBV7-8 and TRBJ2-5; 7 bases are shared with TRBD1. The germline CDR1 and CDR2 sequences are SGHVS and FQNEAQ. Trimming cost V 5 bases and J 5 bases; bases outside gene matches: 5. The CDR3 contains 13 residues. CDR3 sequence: CASSVQGSETQYF. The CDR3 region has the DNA TGTGCCAGCAGCGTACAGGGGTCGGAGACCCAGTACTTC. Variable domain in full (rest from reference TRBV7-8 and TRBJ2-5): GAGVSQSPRYKVAKRGQDVALRCDPISGHVSLFWYQQALGQGPEFLTYFQNEAQLDKSGLPSDRFFAERPEGSVSTLKIQRTQQEDSAVYLCASSVQGSETQYFGPGTRLLVL.

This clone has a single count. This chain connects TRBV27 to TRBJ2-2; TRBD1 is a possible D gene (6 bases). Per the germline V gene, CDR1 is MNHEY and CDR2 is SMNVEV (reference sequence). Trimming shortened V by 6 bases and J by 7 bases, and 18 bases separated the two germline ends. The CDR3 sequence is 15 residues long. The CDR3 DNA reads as TGTGCCAGCAGAGTGGGGGCAGAAAGAAACGGGGAGCTGTTTTTT. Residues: CASRVGAERNGELFF.

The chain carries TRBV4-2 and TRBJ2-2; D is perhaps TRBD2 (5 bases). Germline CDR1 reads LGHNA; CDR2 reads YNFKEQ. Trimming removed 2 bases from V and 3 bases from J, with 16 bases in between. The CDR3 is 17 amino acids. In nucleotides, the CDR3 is TGTGCCAGCAGCCAACCCGGCGGTCGGGGTTACACCGGGGAGCTGTTTTTT. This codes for CASSQPGGRGYTGELFF.